One TCR beta chain is described in this entry. These data originate in a study of cytomegalovirus exposure and HLA in healthy donors. This PCR relied on a set of 60 Vbeta primers and 13 Jbeta primers. Sequencing was performed with immunoSEQ multiplex PCR; in TCRdb, only in-frame clones are kept and a portion is missing. This table holds some 28,000 clones. The CDR3 runs to 13 residues. CDR1 is SGHVS, CDR2 FQNEAQ, per germline. Trimming left V 7 bases short and J 9 bases short, with 19 bases between. The J gene is TRBJ2-7, the V gene TRBV7-8, with a weak D call TRBD2 (6 bases). The sequence was collected from a man aged 25-45 years in good health and CMV-seronegative. Sequencing used PBMCs. CDR3 loop: CASTPRNAAGQYF. The CDR3 DNA follows: TGTGCCAGCACCCCAAGGAATGCAGCGGGGCAGTACTTC.